This section outlines one TCR beta chain sequence together with its context. Repertoires were generated with immunoSEQ multiplex PCR, while TCRdb's copy carries only in-frame clones and drops some. The sample carries around 190,000 clones, over 75% recorded once. This record belongs to a study of blood T cell repertoires in COVID-19. Per germline, CDR1 SGHVS and CDR2 FQNEAQ. CDR3 length: 14 residues. The V end was cut by 2 bases, the J end by 9 bases, with 11 bases between. Living in under 30 US areas, the participants were between 18 and 89 years of age. Sequencing input: PBMCs or T cells enriched from blood (not recorded which). The sequence was obtained from a man aged 40-49 years who had recovered from COVID-19. The chain couples TRBV7-8 to TRBJ1-6; D is unresolved. The CDR3 sequence is CASSLIGAGSPLHF. DNA of the CDR3: TGTGCCAGCAGCTTAATTGGAGCCGGTTCACCCCTCCACTTT.